The sequence of this T cell receptor beta chain was determined in a study of cytomegalovirus exposure and HLA in healthy donors (dated by TCRdb to 2017 to 2019). At the level of the whole study: An earlier analysis of approximately 640 of the donors reported roughly 270 Gb of sequence data and some 120 million unique TCR beta sequences from 150 million to 200 million T cells. Alongside the repertoire data, information on donor age, sex, ethnicity and CMV serostatus was compiled. A handful of DR-DQ haplotypes were handled as single units for association and clustering because linkage in the cohort was strong. Genome-wide SNP genotypes for about three fifths of the roughly 700 donors were used in a later genetic analysis, which treated that subset as a discovery cohort. In a later analysis, previously published TCR beta repertoires from 550 to 700 donors were re-analyzed and high-resolution HLA genotyping was added so that TCR occurrence patterns could be studied. Among the roughly 390 genotyped donors, around 79% belonged to the genetic ancestry cluster associated with self-reported Caucasian donors. Roughly 300 gigabases of sequencing data and some 85 million unique TCR sequences were included in an early release covering about 620 HLA-typed donors. The study aimed to test whether signatures of past pathogen exposure could be identified by cataloging public T cell receptors. In addition to the first cohort of 500 to 850 subjects, a separate validation cohort of 130 or so different subjects was used. On average, approximately 250,000 unique TCR beta nucleotide sequences were sequenced per donor among roughly 430 genotyped donors of the cohort, with about 17% of those sequences being non-productive. The number of typed donors differed by locus: 629-630 for A, B, C, DRB1 and DQB1; approximately 530 for DQA1; about 600 for DPA1; and approximately 450 for DPB1. To predict cytomegalovirus infection status, the study combined high-throughput TCR immunosequencing, statistical association of individual TCRs with disease status, and machine learning. The T cell repertoires of some 700 subjects were profiled by immunosequencing and related to cytomegalovirus serostatus. Both class I and class II loci were covered by HLA typing, at four-digit resolution. All discovery cohort repertoires had been generated using a single sequencing platform. In an earlier analysis of more than 550 of the donors, high-throughput TCR beta sequencing was used to judge whether each TCR beta V gene segment behaved as functional or pseudogenic. Rather than using new phenotypic data, the later analysis identified candidate immune exposures from TCR beta sequences and from how often those sequences occurred across donors.

The method behind the library was the immunoSEQ multiplex PCR assay. For the multiplex PCR, a mixture combining 60 forward primers for TCR Vbeta segments and 13 reverse primers for TCR Jbeta segments was used. A multiplex PCR assay on genomic DNA amplified the CDR3 region of rearranged TCR beta genes. The amplified TCR beta libraries were sequenced on the Illumina HiSeq System as 87-base-pair reads. The source study handled its data this way. A later analysis counted tens of millions of unique TCR beta chains across the 550 to 700 repertoires, and some 11 million of these chains were shared by at least two donors. To remove PCR and sequencing errors, raw reads were error-corrected and collapsed into unique sequences using a nearest-neighbor algorithm that merged closely related sequences. CDR3 sequences were aligned to IMGT reference sequences to assign V, D and J gene segments. Each retained sequence needed at least a six-nucleotide match to both a V gene segment and a J gene segment. A rearrangement counted as productive if the CDR3 had no stop codons and remained in frame with V and J, and every other rearrangement counted as non-productive. CDR3 was defined by IMGT convention, running from the second conserved V-encoded cysteine to the conserved J-encoded phenylalanine. The earlier analysis of 500 to 650 of the donors excluded any sequence lacking an unambiguous match to a single V gene segment. An earlier analysis of 500 to 700 of the donors classified V segments as functional when productive rearrangements were above 56.7% and as segregating when the standard deviation between donors was above 5%. A statistical classification framework was built for diagnosing cytomegalovirus status from the catalog of TCR beta chain sequences. In a later analysis, TCR nucleotide sequences were compared against IMGT/GENE-DB human TR gene sequences so that V and J genes could be assigned. A later analysis assigned CDR3 sequences and most-parsimonious VDJ recombination scenarios with the TCRdist pipeline. In a later analysis, each TCR beta chain was defined by its CDR3 amino acid sequence together with its V-gene family, and reads without a unique V-gene family were excluded. As a way to deal with suspected cross-contamination and a sequencing artifact, a later analysis dropped hundreds of nucleotide sequences that were highly shared and had low generation probability. For each public chain, a later analysis derived a clonal expansion index from normalized ranks of inferred template counts within each repertoire. In a later analysis, generation probabilities were computed with a VDJ recombination model fitted to out-of-frame rearrangements, and the resulting probabilities were checked against IGoR. In a later analysis, TCR-TCR, TCR-HLA and TCR-CMV co-occurrence was scored with hypergeometric tests, and a repertoire-size bias correction was applied to TCR pairs. A later analysis estimated false discovery rates by permuting HLA or CMV assignments 20 times. In a later analysis, co-occurring TCRs were grouped with DBSCAN, and TCRdist sequence similarity was added when clustering was performed within HLA-allele-positive subsets. Repertoires with fewer than 30,000 or more than 120,000 public chains, plus five repertoires with anomalous nucleotide sharing, were excluded from co-occurrence clustering. TCRdb provides this immuneACCESS table in a form limited to in-frame rearrangements. Some clones are lacking; in checked studies, under half of them reflect an unresolved V gene, and why the rest are absent is not known. The D gene and trimming were derived from the DNA, and the V and J assignments and clone size from that table. This sample has roughly 180,000 clones in its table, and 77% of those were observed once. Of the sample, 1.4% to 1.5% falls within the top ten clones.

What the research found in general, with its limitations: Sequencing depth was assumed to be roughly uniform across donors in the presence/absence analyses, though that assumption may not hold. At a false discovery rate of 0.05, a later analysis linked under 20,000 TCR beta sequences to specific HLA alleles. A later analysis reported that several top co-occurrence clusters appeared linked to parvovirus B19, influenza, CMV and Epstein-Barr virus. The sequencing pipeline was judged likely to have produced a cluster of highly shared sequence variants as a technical artifact. In a later analysis, most CMV-associated TCR beta chains were found to appear HLA-restricted, with HLA associations seemingly driven largely by CMV exposure. The study gave a list of about 160 TCR beta chains associated with cytomegalovirus. A few of the identified cytomegalovirus-associated TCR beta chains were confirmed in vitro to be specific for cytomegalovirus antigens. In a later analysis, HLA-associated TCR beta chains were found to be more clonally expanded and to have lower generation probabilities than equally common non-associated chains. An earlier analysis of around 540 of the donors showed that most TCR beta V segments appeared in productive rearrangements either about 87% or about 30% of the time, which broadly matched IMGT annotations. Across donors, most TCR sequences were observed very rarely, whereas some public TCRs were present in many individuals. The classifier was reported to diagnose cytomegalovirus status with high specificity and sensitivity in both the original cohort and the validation cohort. The earlier analysis of approximately 590 of the donors excluded approximately 17 rarely observed V segments, including chromosome 9 orphons, because counts were too low. According to a later analysis, TCR association rates differed among HLA loci, with DRB1 alleles showing the most associated TCRs and HLA-C alleles showing the fewest. It was suggested by the authors that the approach could potentially be generalized to other disease states and immunological phenotypes. An association between a missense DCLRE1C variant and V-gene and J-gene trimming of TCR beta chains was found in a later genetic analysis and replicated in an independent cohort. A further reported finding was that TCR beta sequences accurately predicted the HLA-A and HLA-B alleles for most subjects in the first cohort. Some IMGT-functional V segments, including TRBV6-2 and TRBV6-3, could not be told apart with the 87-base-pair reads, so those segments were excluded. The cohort was sequenced for TCR beta chains only, and without alpha or paired-chain data the features that could be detected were limited. HLA typing was unavailable for some donors at each locus, so association tests used only the typed subset. Correlated functional status among segregating V segments might reflect linkage disequilibrium, but an unknown experimental factor could not be ruled out. Immune exposure information for the cohort was limited to CMV serostatus. Assigning TCR associations to individual alleles was difficult when HLA alleles, especially DR and DQ, strongly co-occurred. According to a later genetic analysis, donors in an Asian-associated ancestry cluster had fewer N-insertions in productive TCRs than the approximately 650-donor mean.

The cohort was made up of hundreds of healthy bone marrow donors. At the time of sampling, all cohort members were nominally healthy, though unrecorded immune exposures were likely present. The donor tested CMV seronegative, placing the donor among the 350 or so seronegative members of the cohort. A peripheral blood sample was collected from each donor, and TCR beta sequencing was performed on peripheral blood mononuclear cells. The Qiagen DNeasy Blood Extraction Kit was used to extract genomic DNA from the blood cell samples. Comments on this clone: The specificity of this receptor is unknown. No much larger clone is present one base from it, and per-base qualities are unavailable.

V is reduced by 10 bases and J by 1 base, leaving a spacing of 13 bases between them. From the germline V gene (reference sequence), CDR1 is LNHDA and CDR2 is SQIVND. Including cysteine and phenylalanine, the CDR3 has 13 amino acids. CDR3 DNA only is kept here, 39 bases in frame from base 1. The rearrangement combines TRBV19 with TRBJ1-2, with TRBD1 as a weak D call on 6 bases. The receptor was derived from a young man in good health and CMV-seronegative. Sequenced sample: PBMCs. The CDR3 protein sequence reads: CATLDSFNYGYTF. DNA sequence: TGTGCCACTTTGGACAGCTTTAACTATGGCTACACCTTC.